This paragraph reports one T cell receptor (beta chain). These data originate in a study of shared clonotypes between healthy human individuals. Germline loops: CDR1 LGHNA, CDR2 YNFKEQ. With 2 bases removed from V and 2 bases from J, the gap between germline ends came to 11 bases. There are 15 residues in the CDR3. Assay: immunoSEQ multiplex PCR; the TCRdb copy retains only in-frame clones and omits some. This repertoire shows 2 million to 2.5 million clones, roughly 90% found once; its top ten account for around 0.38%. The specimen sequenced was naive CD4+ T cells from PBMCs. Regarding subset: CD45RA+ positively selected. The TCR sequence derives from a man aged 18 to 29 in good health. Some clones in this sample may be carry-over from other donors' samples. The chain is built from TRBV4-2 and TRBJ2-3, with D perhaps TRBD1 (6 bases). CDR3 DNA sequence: TGTGCCAGCAGCCAACCAGGGGACACCACAGATACGCAGTATTTT. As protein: CASSQPGDTTDTQYF.